The clone carrying this TCR beta chain was observed a single time. The antigen remains unidentified. A much larger clone lies a single base off, so this may be a read error. There were healthy Caucasian individuals from Russia, aged about 6 to 100, serving as donors. At least 7 million PBMCs were isolated per sample. There were at least 6 micrograms of total RNA extracted from every sample. The data belong to a study of blood T cells in healthy people across ages. Combining a sample-barcoded 5' primer with a J-beta primer mix, a second PCR ran for about 7 to 11 cycles. TCRdb re-called the 5' RACE reads with MiXCR, one entry per CDR3 protein. The sample holds over a million distinct CDR3 sequences, about 42% seen once. CDR3 length equals 13 residues. V was cut by 3 bases and J by 7 bases, with 11 bases left in between. CDR1 is SGHRS and CDR2 is YFSETQ in the germline V gene. Points from the study as a whole: Older individuals had lower TCR beta diversity per million T cells (the decline was roughly linear).

The rearrangement links TRBV5-1 to TRBJ2-1, with D possibly being TRBD2 (6 bases). The TCR originated in a woman younger than 30 in good health. Sequencing input: blood. The CDR3 DNA is TGCGCCAGCAGCTGGGACGGGAGTAATGAGCAGTTCTTC. This gives the protein CASSWDGSNEQFF. Filled out from reference TRBV5-1 and TRBJ2-1, the complete variable domain reads KAGVTQTPRYLIKTRGQQVTLSCSPISGHRSVSWYQQTPGQGLQFLFEYFSETQRNKGNFPGRFSGRQFSNSRSEMNVSTLELGDSALYLCASSWDGSNEQFFGPGTRLTVL.